This section outlines one T cell receptor beta chain sequence together with its context. The data were taken from a study of control samples from healthy donors and cancer patients. Germline V lookup: CDR1 MDHEN, CDR2 SYDVKM. The CDR3 covers 12 residues. V lost 7 bases, J lost 7 bases, and 11 bases lay in between. Assay used: immunoSEQ multiplex PCR; TCRdb lists only in-frame clones, some missing. The sample carries approximately 100,000 clones, 82% recorded once. The sample consisted of blood. The chain recombines TRBV28 with TRBJ1-5; no clear D. The sequence came from a man in his 60s in good health. The CDR3 DNA follows: TGTGCCAGCACGGACTCGGGGCAGCCCCAGCATTTT. Protein product: CASTDSGQPQHF.